Below are 24 T cell receptor beta chains sequenced from a single sample in a study of OX40 agonist ivuxolimab in advanced cancers. Method: immunoSEQ multiplex PCR; TCRdb's copy keeps in-frame clones and lacks some. The sample yields about 90,000 clones, roughly 89% seen once. The sequences come from CD4+ or CD8+ T cells sorted from blood, collected in a trial of the OX40 agonist ivuxolimab. Receptor source: an adult with an advanced solid tumor such as melanoma, head and neck, liver or kidney cancer.

This chain connects TRBV4-1 to TRBJ1-4; the D is unclear. V lost 3 bases, J lost 8 bases, and 16 bases lay in between. Per germline, CDR1 MGHRA and CDR2 YSYEKL. This CDR3 is 15 amino acids long. CDR3 coding DNA: TGCGCCAGCAGCCAGGAGGGCCGTCGCAGCGAAAAACTGTTTTTT. The encoded protein is CASSQEGRRSEKLFF.

CDR3 DNA: TGCAGCGTGGGAGGACTAGCGGGAGGCATTGGAGATACGCAGTATTTT. Its protein is CSVGGLAGGIGDTQYF. The V gene is TRBV29-1, the J gene TRBJ2-3, with 14 bases that match TRBD2. With V trimmed by 6 bases and J by 5 bases, 10 bases remained unmatched. The length of the CDR3 is 16 residues. CDR1 SQVTM and CDR2 ANQGSEA come from the germline V gene.

The chain joins TRBV30 to TRBJ1-1; a possible D gene is TRBD1 (5 bases). The V gene's germline CDR1 is GTSNPN and CDR2 SVGIG (reference sequence). The CDR3 covers 15 residues. The V end was cut by 0 bases, the J end by 3 bases, with 14 bases between. CDR3 DNA: TGTGCCTGGAGTGTGAAAGGGACCTCCTACACTGAAGCTTTCTTT. Translated, it gives CAWSVKGTSYTEAFF.

V is TRBV6-5 and J is TRBJ2-1, with 9 bases fitting TRBD2. V lost 2 bases and J lost 6; bases outside the gene matches: 5. Germline lookup yields CDR1 MNHEY and CDR2 SVGAGI. This CDR3 region has 15 residues. CDR3 DNA sequence: TGTGCCAGCAGTTACGCGGGAGGGCCTAGCAATGAGCAGTTCTTC. It is translated as CASSYAGGPSNEQFF.

The genes are TRBV6-5 and TRBJ1-5; no reliable D call. Germline CDR1 and CDR2: MNHEY and SVGAGI. The CDR3 is made up of 13 amino acids. V was clipped by 0 bases and J by 6 bases, with 6 bases between them. The CDR3 loop is CASSYSRTQPQHF. Written as DNA, the CDR3 is TGTGCCAGCAGTTACTCACGAACTCAGCCCCAGCATTTT.

The chain carries TRBV28 and TRBJ2-1; D is uncertain. In germline, CDR1 is MDHEN, CDR2 SYDVKM. The CDR3 runs to 13 residues. V lost 8 bases and J lost 5, with 13 bases in between. The DNA for the CDR3 is TGTGCCAGCTACTCAAACTTGGACAATGAGCAGTTCTTC. Translated, it gives CASYSNLDNEQFF.

The rearrangement links TRBV5-1 to TRBJ2-7; D not resolved. The V and J ends lost 4 bases and 2 bases respectively, with 13 bases between them. The CDR3 extends over 14 amino acids. From germline, CDR1 is SGHRS and CDR2 YFSETQ. The CDR3 reads CASSKGSPTYEQYF. The CDR3 region has the DNA TGCGCCAGCAGCAAGGGATCCCCCACCTACGAGCAGTACTTC.

The chain is built from TRBV5-4 and TRBJ1-2, with D tentatively TRBD1 (5 bases). V gave up 1 base and J gave up 8 bases, with 15 bases separating them. Germline assignment: CDR1 SGHNT and CDR2 YYREEE (reference sequence). CDR3 size: 14 residues. The CDR3 DNA reads TGTGCCAGCAGCTTGCCTGGATCCAGGGAAGGCTACACCTTC. As protein: CASSLPGSREGYTF. The entire variable domain, with the rest obtained from reference TRBV5-4 and TRBJ1-2, is as follows: ETGVTQSPTHLIKTRGQQVTLRCSSQSGHNTVSWYQQALGQGPQFIFQYYREEENGRGNFPPRFSGLQFPNYSSELNVNALELDDSALYLCASSLPGSREGYTFGSGTRLTVV.

This clone has more than one count but fewer than ten. This chain joins TRBV29-1 and TRBJ2-5, with 8 bases matching TRBD2. CDR1 SQVTM and CDR2 ANQGSEA come from the germline V gene. The CDR3 is made up of 13 amino acids. V was clipped by 7 bases and J by 5 bases; unmatched bases: 9. CDR3 DNA: TGCAGCGCTACCGGGGGGGGCGGGGAGACCCAGTACTTC. As protein: CSATGGGGETQYF.

The chain joins TRBV13 to TRBJ1-6, with D possibly matching TRBD1 (5 bases). Germline values: CDR1 PRHDT, CDR2 FYEKMQ (reference sequence). The CDR3 has 14 residues. V lost 1 base and J lost 9, with 10 bases in between. Here the CDR3 reads CASSLDGGTSPLHF. Written as DNA, the CDR3 is TGTGCCAGCAGCTTAGATGGGGGGACTTCACCCCTCCACTTT. The full variable domain, with the rest looked up from reference TRBV13 and TRBJ1-6, is AAGVIQSPRHLIKEKRETATLKCYPIPRHDTVYWYQQGPGQDPQFLISFYEKMQSDKGSIPDRFSAQQFSDYHSELNMSSLELGDSALYFCASSLDGGTSPLHFGNGTRLTVT.

The V and J genes are TRBV19 and TRBJ1-2; the match to TRBD1 covers 7 bases. Germline values: CDR1 LNHDA, CDR2 SQIVND (reference sequence). This CDR3 has 15 amino acids. J lost 6 bases, V lost 8 bases, and 15 bases had no gene match. The CDR3 here is CASALIGGEADGYTF. The CDR3 DNA is TGTGCCAGTGCATTGATAGGGGGCGAGGCGGATGGCTACACCTTC.

V usage is TRBV2 and J usage is TRBJ2-5; D is unclear. The CDR3 runs to 13 residues. Trimming removed 2 bases at V and 1 base at J, with 5 bases between. Germline V CDR1 and CDR2: SNHLY, FYNNEI. CDR3 nucleotides: TGTGCCAGCAGTGAAACAGCCCAAGAGACCCAGTACTTC. Its protein is CASSETAQETQYF.

This clone came up once. The chain couples TRBV5-1 to TRBJ1-5, with 9 positions matching TRBD1. CDR3 length: 14 residues. The ends lost 4 bases at V and 7 bases at J; junction bases unmatched: 6. Per germline, CDR1 SGHRS and CDR2 YFSETQ. CDR3 in amino acids: CASSPRTGEQPQHF. CDR3 in DNA: TGCGCCAGCAGCCCGAGGACAGGGGAGCAGCCCCAGCATTTT.

The chain combines TRBV6-4 with TRBJ2-1, with 9 bases that match TRBD1. The CDR3 loop spans 14 amino acids. V trimming: 6 bases; J trimming: 6 bases; junction bases outside the gene matches: 6. Germline-derived CDR1 and CDR2 are MRHNA and SNTAGT. This CDR3 reads CASSRDRVVNEQFF. The CDR3 nucleotides read TGTGCCAGCAGCCGGGACAGGGTTGTCAATGAGCAGTTCTTC.

This clone has only one observation. The CDR3 sequence is CASSPGGTSYEQYF. In DNA, the CDR3 is TGTGCCAGCTCCCCGGGAGGGACCTCCTACGAGCAGTACTTC. The chain couples TRBV9 to TRBJ2-7, with 8 nucleotides matching TRBD2. The CDR3 length is 14 residues. The ends lost 7 bases at V and 0 bases at J; junction bases unmatched: 6. Germline V gene lookup returns CDR1 SGDLS and CDR2 YYNGEE.

The rearrangement joins TRBV5-1 to TRBJ1-4; D uncertain. V was pared by 0 bases and J by 7 bases, with 7 bases between. Looked up from germline, CDR1 is SGHRS and CDR2 is YFSETQ. The CDR3 sequence is 13 residues long. The CDR3 loop reads CASSLVWGEKLFF. CDR3 sequence (DNA): TGCGCCAGCAGCTTGGTGTGGGGTGAAAAACTGTTTTTT.

The chain uses TRBV18 and TRBJ1-5; 7 bases align to TRBD1. Germline V gene data show CDR1 as KGHSH and CDR2 as LQKENI. The CDR3 runs to 14 residues. The ends lost 3 bases at V and 4 bases at J; junction bases unmatched: 3. The CDR3 DNA reads as TGTGCCAGCTCACCGGCAGGGGGTAATCAGCCCCAGCATTTT. This codes for CASSPAGGNQPQHF.

V and J are TRBV13 and TRBJ1-4; maybe TRBD1 (5 bases). Germline CDR1 and CDR2: PRHDT and FYEKMQ (reference sequence). The V end lost 2 bases, the J end lost 8 bases, and 12 bases lay between the germline ends. This CDR3 is built from 14 residues. The CDR3: CASSLSGSGEKLFF. CDR3 in DNA: TGTGCCAGCAGCTTATCAGGGTCTGGGGAAAAACTGTTTTTT.

V gene TRBV5-1 combines with J gene TRBJ1-4, with 7 bases that match TRBD1. CDR1 and CDR2 (germline): SGHRS, YFSETQ. This CDR3 comprises 15 residues. V dropped 0 bases and J dropped 5; count of bases not matched to a gene: 4. DNA of the CDR3: TGCGCCAGCAGCTTGGAGGGACAGTCAAATGAAAAACTGTTTTTT. It codes for CASSLEGQSNEKLFF.

The chain uses TRBV7-6 and TRBJ2-2; 7 nucleotides agree with TRBD2. CDR1 is SGHVS and CDR2 is FNYEAQ in the germline V gene. This CDR3 contains 15 residues. V lost 6 bases, J lost 0 bases, and 4 bases stayed unmatched. This CDR3 is CASRRTSPNTGELFF. CDR3 nucleotides: TGTGCCAGCAGGAGGACTAGTCCGAACACCGGGGAGCTGTTTTTT.

This clone occurred a few times. The chain employs TRBV27 and TRBJ2-7, with D possibly being TRBD1 (6 bases). The CDR3 runs 15 residues. The germline V gene encodes CDR1 MNHEY and CDR2 SMNVEV (reference sequence). V lost 1 base and J lost 4, with 14 bases in between. The CDR3 nucleotides read TGTGCCAGCAGTTTATTCTACGGACAGAGTTACGAGCAGTACTTC. Its protein is CASSLFYGQSYEQYF.

This clone was picked up a small number of times. The chain has TRBV7-3 and TRBJ2-2; a weak D match, TRBD2 (6 bases). CDR1 is SGHTA and CDR2 is FQGTGA in the germline V gene. This CDR3 contains 15 residues. V lost 5 bases, J lost 1 base, and 11 bases lay in between. CDR3 sequence (DNA): TGTGCCAGCAGCCTTGGGGGGAAGAACACCGGGGAGCTGTTTTTT. This translates into CASSLGGKNTGELFF.

The chain has TRBV11-2 and TRBJ2-7; 7 nucleotides align to TRBD1. Germline CDR1 reads SGHAT; CDR2 reads FQNNGV. The trim removed 1 base at V and 3 bases at J, leaving 0 bases unmatched. CDR3 length: 13 amino acids. The CDR3, as DNA: TGTGCCAGCAGCTTAGGGGACAGCTACGAGCAGTACTTC. This translates into CASSLGDSYEQYF.

The rearrangement uses TRBV27 and TRBJ2-3, with D tentatively TRBD1 (5 bases). This CDR3 contains 14 residues. V dropped 6 bases and J dropped 1 base, with 11 bases sitting between them. Germline loops: CDR1 MNHEY, CDR2 SMNVEV (reference sequence). CDR3 nucleotides: TGTGCCAGCAGCGACAGCTATCGCACAGATACGCAGTATTTT. It translates to CASSDSYRTDTQYF.